This TCR beta chain was recovered during a study of cytomegalovirus exposure and HLA in healthy donors. Use of 60 Vbeta and 13 Jbeta primers characterized the PCR. Assay used: immunoSEQ multiplex PCR; TCRdb lists only in-frame clones, some missing. Here the sample spans over 200,000 clones, roughly 80% being singletons. Concerning this clone itself: Its antigen is still unknown.

The V gene end was trimmed by 0 bases and the J gene end by 6 bases; junction bases not matched to a gene: 3. Germline V gives CDR1 SGDLS, CDR2 YYNGEE. The CDR3 is 14 residues long. Study-wide results and limits: Accurate predictions that matched the HLA-A and HLA-B alleles of most subjects were reportedly made from TCR beta sequences. Across all donors, roughly uniform sequencing depth was an assumption of the presence/absence analyses. The listing of 150 to 200 TCR beta chains classed them as cytomegalovirus-associated.

V usage is TRBV9 and J usage is TRBJ2-3, with 8 bases that match TRBD2. Sequenced material: PBMCs. The origin of this receptor is a male donor in good health and CMV-seronegative. The CDR3 sequence is CASSVAGGADTQYF. In nucleotides, the CDR3 is TGTGCCAGCAGCGTAGCGGGAGGGGCGGATACGCAGTATTTT.